One sample yielded the 25 T cell receptor beta chains listed below, sequenced in a study of blood T cell repertoires in COVID-19. Profiled with immunoSEQ multiplex PCR; TCRdb holds only in-frame clones, not every one. The sample has some 200,000 clones; 86% are singletons. Sequenced material: peripheral blood. The receptors here all came from a woman aged 80 or over in a cohort sampled during active or convalescent COVID-19.

V usage is TRBV7-2 and J usage is TRBJ1-6; TRBD1 matches 7 bases. The CDR3 contains 14 residues. Trimming at V came to 2 bases and at J to 10 bases, leaving 5 bases not matched to a gene. Germline assignment: CDR1 SGHTA and CDR2 FQGNSA. CDR3 residues: CASSLNRGQSPLHF. The CDR3 region has the DNA TGTGCCAGCAGCTTAAACAGGGGTCAATCACCCCTCCACTTT.

This chain connects TRBV12-3 or TRBV12-4 to TRBJ2-5; D may be TRBD1 (5 bases). The V gene lost 4 bases and the J gene lost 4 bases, with 7 bases spanning the gap. CDR3 length: 12 amino acids. CDR3 bases: TGTGCCAGCAGTTCCCAGGGAGAGACCCAGTACTTC. It encodes CASSSQGETQYF.

The count of this clone is one. This CDR3 reads CASSKADSFGSPLHF. CDR3 bases: TGTGCCAGCAGCAAGGCGGACAGCTTCGGGTCACCCCTCCACTTT. This chain connects TRBV21-1 to TRBJ1-6; the tabulated D call, TRBD1, remains unverified against the DNA. TRBV21-1 is reported as a pseudogene. This CDR3 region has 15 residues.

This chain joins TRBV10-1 and TRBJ2-3, with D possibly TRBD1 on 6 matching bases. The CDR3 spans 16 residues. The germline CDR1 and CDR2 sequences are WNHNN and SYGVQD (reference sequence). V was clipped by 0 bases and J by 2 bases, with 12 bases between them. CDR3 DNA sequence: TGCGCCAGCAGTGAGTCGAAGGCAGGGGCCACAGATACGCAGTATTTT. This codes for CASSESKAGATDTQYF.

V and J are TRBV5-1 and TRBJ1-3, with D maybe TRBD1 (6 bases). In germline, CDR1 is SGHRS, CDR2 YFSETQ. The germline V and J ends were trimmed by 5 bases and 0 bases, with 21 bases remaining between them. This CDR3 has 18 amino acids. CDR3 sequence: CASRYGTPNLDSGNTIYF. CDR3 bases: TGCGCCAGCAGGTACGGGACACCTAATCTAGACTCTGGAAACACCATATATTTT.

The V and J genes are TRBV28 and TRBJ1-5, with 7 bases aligning to TRBD1. J lost 6 bases, V lost 6 bases, and 11 bases had no gene match. The CDR3 is made up of 15 amino acids. From germline, CDR1 is MDHEN and CDR2 SYDVKM. The CDR3 spells CASRLGTVQSQPQHF. CDR3 in DNA: TGTGCCAGCAGACTAGGGACAGTACAATCTCAGCCCCAGCATTTT.

The chain combines TRBV6-4 with TRBJ2-1, with D unclear. The CDR3 runs 13 residues. Trimming shortened V by 0 bases and J by 6 bases, and 6 bases separated the two germline ends. Germline V gene lookup returns CDR1 MRHNA and CDR2 SNTAGT. CDR3 nucleotides: TGTGCCAGCAGTGACTCGGAGTTCAATGAGCAGTTCTTC. Encoded protein: CASSDSEFNEQFF.

This chain connects TRBV16 to TRBJ1-2; 9 bases align to TRBD1. Germline assignment: CDR1 KGHSY and CDR2 FQNENV. The CDR3 runs to 14 residues. With 7 bases clipped from V and 6 bases from J, the junction kept 9 bases outside the gene matches. The CDR3 protein is CASTDNGQGNGYTF. CDR3 bases: TGTGCCAGCACCGATAATGGACAGGGGAATGGCTACACCTTC.

This clone was seen a handful of times. V is TRBV3-1 (or the pseudogene TRBV3-2) and J is TRBJ1-5; 7 bases are a match to TRBD1. The germline CDR1 and CDR2 sequences are LGHDT and YNNKEL (reference sequence). J lost 0 bases, V lost 6 bases, and 5 bases had no gene match. The CDR3 has 15 amino acids. CDR3 sequence (DNA): TGTGCCAGCAGGGGACAGAACAATAGCAATCAGCCCCAGCATTTT. Translation: CASRGQNNSNQPQHF.

The rearrangement links TRBV19 to TRBJ1-4, with 7 bases identical to TRBD1. CDR1 LNHDA and CDR2 SQIVND come from the germline V gene (reference sequence). The CDR3 has 14 amino acids. The J segment lost 8 bases and the V segment lost 5 bases, leaving 8 bases of the junction unmatched. The CDR3 nucleotides are TGTGCCAGTAGTGCCCTTGCAGGGGGAGAAAAACTGTTTTTT. Its protein product is CASSALAGGEKLFF.

The rearrangement joins TRBV5-1 to TRBJ1-1, with D perhaps matching TRBD1 (5 bases). Trimming took off 5 bases at V and 1 base at J, with 9 bases between the two ends. Germline V gene sequence: CDR1 SGHRS, CDR2 YFSETQ. There are 13 residues in the CDR3. The CDR3 coding sequence is TGCGCCAGCAGTTTTCAGGGGAACACTGAAGCTTTCTTT. Protein product: CASSFQGNTEAFF.

The V gene is TRBV9, the J gene TRBJ2-5; D is perhaps TRBD2 (5 bases). The CDR3 spans 13 residues. The V and J ends lost 2 bases and 5 bases respectively, with 10 bases between them. Per the germline V gene, CDR1 is SGDLS and CDR2 is YYNGEE. CDR3 residues: CASSVTSGETQYF. In nucleotides, the CDR3 is TGTGCCAGCAGCGTCACGAGCGGTGAGACCCAGTACTTC.

This chain joins TRBV30 and TRBJ2-2; D may be TRBD2 (5 bases). Trimming shortened V by 3 bases and J by 7 bases, and 12 bases separated the two germline ends. The CDR3 is 13 residues long. Germline CDR1 is GTSNPN and CDR2 is SVGIG (reference sequence). The CDR3 here is CAWRILRVGELFF. As DNA, the CDR3 is TGTGCCTGGAGGATCCTGCGGGTCGGGGAGCTGTTTTTT.

The chain joins TRBV11-3 to TRBJ1-4; 7 nucleotides line up with TRBD1. Losses at the gene ends were 5 bases for V and 7 bases for J; bases not matched to a gene: 7. CDR3 length equals 14 residues. Looked up from germline, CDR1 is SGHNT and CDR2 is YENEEA. CDR3: CASSAGTVTEKLFF. Here the CDR3 DNA reads TGTGCCAGCAGCGCCGGGACAGTAACTGAAAAACTGTTTTTT.

V and J are TRBV10-3 and TRBJ1-1; 9 bases fit TRBD1. The CDR3 sequence is 15 residues long. J was trimmed by 1 base and V by 4 bases; bases with no gene match: 4. Per the germline V gene, CDR1 is ENHRY and CDR2 is SYGVKD. CDR3 amino acids: CAISGTGERNTEAFF. The CDR3 DNA reads as TGTGCCATCAGTGGGACAGGGGAGCGGAACACTGAAGCTTTCTTT.

The rearrangement uses TRBV7-2 and TRBJ1-5, with D perhaps TRBD1 (5 bases). Germline CDR1 is SGHTA and CDR2 is FQGNSA. This CDR3 has 15 residues. Trimming cost V 1 base and J 4 bases, with 11 bases left between them. In DNA, the CDR3 is TGTGCCAGCAGCTTAGAGGGGCAATTGAATCAGCCCCAGCATTTT. Its protein is CASSLEGQLNQPQHF. Looking up the rest from reference TRBV7-2 and TRBJ1-5 gives the full variable domain: GAGVSQSPSNKVTEKGKDVELRCDPISGHTALYWYRQSLGQGLEFLIYFQGNSAPDKSGLPSDRFSAERTGGSVSTLTIQRTQQEDSAVYLCASSLEGQLNQPQHFGDGTRLSIL.

This sequence joins TRBV28 and TRBJ1-5, with a tentative D call TRBD1 (5 bases). This CDR3 is 14 amino acids long. V lost 7 bases and J lost 5, with 15 bases in between. Germline V gives CDR1 MDHEN, CDR2 SYDVKM. Here the CDR3 DNA reads TGTGCCAGCAACTCGGACACCTGGGATCAGCCCCAGCATTTT. Encoded protein: CASNSDTWDQPQHF.

This clone was seen only once. The rearrangement links TRBV5-1 to TRBJ2-3; D might be TRBD1 (6 bases). V was shortened by 0 bases and J by 2 bases, with 13 bases between the two germline ends. The CDR3 is 16 amino acids. Germline V gives CDR1 SGHRS, CDR2 YFSETQ. CDR3 nucleotides: TGCGCCAGCAGCTTGGTAAGCGACAGGCCCACAGATACGCAGTATTTT. Its protein product is CASSLVSDRPTDTQYF.

The genes are TRBV7-6 and TRBJ1-1; D gene unclear. V gave up 5 bases and J gave up 5 bases, with 15 bases separating them. The V gene's germline CDR1 is SGHVS and CDR2 FNYEAQ. The CDR3 extends over 14 amino acids. CDR3 amino acids: CASSPSVRITEAFF. The CDR3 nucleotides are TGTGCCAGCAGCCCCTCGGTTAGAATTACTGAAGCTTTCTTT.

This clone was observed a single time. The chain combines TRBV5-1 with TRBJ2-5; possible D gene TRBD1, 6 bases. This CDR3 contains 14 residues. Germline V gene lookup returns CDR1 SGHRS and CDR2 YFSETQ. The ends were cut back, 3 bases at V and 2 bases at J, with 11 bases in the middle. CDR3 protein: CASSSGGQQETQYF. CDR3 sequence (DNA): TGCGCCAGCAGCTCCGGAGGACAGCAAGAGACCCAGTACTTC.

The chain recombines TRBV5-8 with TRBJ1-2; 7 bases line up with TRBD1. The V segment lost 0 bases and the J segment 4 bases; nucleotides outside the gene matches: 3. Germline CDR1 SGHTS, CDR2 YDEGEE. The CDR3 runs 14 residues. The CDR3 loop is CASSLGQGVYGYTF. The CDR3 nucleotides read TGTGCCAGCAGCTTGGGGCAGGGGGTCTATGGCTACACCTTC.

V is TRBV7-6 and J is TRBJ1-1, with 7 bases that match TRBD1. Germline-derived CDR1 and CDR2 are SGHVS and FNYEAQ. This CDR3 has 17 amino acids. V shed 2 bases, J shed 4 bases, and the junction held 13 bases outside the gene matches. The CDR3 sequence: CASSLTQGGPQGTEAFF. Here the CDR3 DNA reads TGTGCCAGCAGCTTAACGCAGGGGGGACCCCAAGGCACTGAAGCTTTCTTT.

This chain joins TRBV12-5 and TRBJ2-5; perhaps TRBD2 as D (6 bases). Trimming cost V 0 bases and J 6 bases, with 11 bases left between them. The CDR3 has 14 residues. Germline V gives CDR1 LGHNT, CDR2 FRNRAP. The CDR3 nucleotides read TGTGCTAGTGGTTTGGTAGGTGGGAGGAAGACCCAGTACTTC. It specifies CASGLVGGRKTQYF.

This chain uses TRBV5-6 with TRBJ1-3; the D is unclear. Germline CDR1 is SGHDT and CDR2 is YYEEEE. The CDR3 totals 15 residues. The V end lost 4 bases, the J end lost 4 bases, and 15 bases lay between the germline ends. Here the CDR3 reads CASSSTPAGGNTIYF. The CDR3 DNA sequence: TGTGCCAGCAGCAGTACTCCAGCGGGCGGAAACACCATATATTTT.

V and J are TRBV9 and TRBJ1-2; 7 bases match TRBD1. The V gene's germline CDR1 is SGDLS and CDR2 YYNGEE. This CDR3 is built from 15 residues. V lost 0 bases and J lost 1; bases outside the gene matches: 3. CDR3 amino acids: CASSVEGALNYGYTF. CDR3 DNA sequence: TGTGCCAGCAGCGTAGAGGGGGCTCTTAACTATGGCTACACCTTC.